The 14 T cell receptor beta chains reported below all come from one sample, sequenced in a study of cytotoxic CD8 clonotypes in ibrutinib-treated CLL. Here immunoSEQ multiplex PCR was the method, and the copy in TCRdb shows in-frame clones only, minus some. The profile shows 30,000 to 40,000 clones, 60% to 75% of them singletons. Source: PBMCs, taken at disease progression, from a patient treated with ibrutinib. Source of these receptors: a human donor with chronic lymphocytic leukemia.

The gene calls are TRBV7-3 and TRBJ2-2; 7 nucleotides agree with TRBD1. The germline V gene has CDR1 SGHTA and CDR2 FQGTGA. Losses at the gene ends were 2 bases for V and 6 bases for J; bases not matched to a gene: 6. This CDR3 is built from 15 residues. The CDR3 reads CASSLGDRAAGELFF. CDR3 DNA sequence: TGTGCCAGCAGCTTAGGCGACAGGGCGGCCGGGGAGCTGTTTTTT. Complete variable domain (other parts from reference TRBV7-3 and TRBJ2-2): GAGVSQTPSNKVTEKGKYVELRCDPISGHTALYWYRQSLGQGPEFLIYFQGTGAADDSGLPNDRFFAVRPEGSVSTLKIQRTERGDSAVYLCASSLGDRAAGELFFGEGSRLTVL.

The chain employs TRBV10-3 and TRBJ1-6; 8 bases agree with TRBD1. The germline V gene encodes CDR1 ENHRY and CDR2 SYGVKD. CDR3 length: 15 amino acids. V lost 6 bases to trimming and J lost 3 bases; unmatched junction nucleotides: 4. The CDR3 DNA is TGTGCCATCAGGTCGGGACAGGTCTATAATTCACCCCTCCACTTT. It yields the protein CAIRSGQVYNSPLHF.

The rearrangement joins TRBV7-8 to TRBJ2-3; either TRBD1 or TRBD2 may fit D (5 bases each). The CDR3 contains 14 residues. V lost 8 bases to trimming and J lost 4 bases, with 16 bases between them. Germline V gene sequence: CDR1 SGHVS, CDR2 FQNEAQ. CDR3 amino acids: CASELVRGADTQYF. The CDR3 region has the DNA TGTGCCAGCGAACTAGTAAGGGGAGCAGATACGCAGTATTTT. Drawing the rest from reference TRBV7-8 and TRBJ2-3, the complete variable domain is GAGVSQSPRYKVAKRGQDVALRCDPISGHVSLFWYQQALGQGPEFLTYFQNEAQLDKSGLPSDRFFAERPEGSVSTLKIQRTQQEDSAVYLCASELVRGADTQYFGPGTRLTVL.

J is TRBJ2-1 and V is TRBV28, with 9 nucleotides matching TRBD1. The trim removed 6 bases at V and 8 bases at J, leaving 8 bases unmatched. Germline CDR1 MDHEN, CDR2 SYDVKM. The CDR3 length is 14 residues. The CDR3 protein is CASRSGQGGDEQFF. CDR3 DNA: TGTGCCAGCAGATCGGGACAGGGAGGGGATGAGCAGTTCTTC.

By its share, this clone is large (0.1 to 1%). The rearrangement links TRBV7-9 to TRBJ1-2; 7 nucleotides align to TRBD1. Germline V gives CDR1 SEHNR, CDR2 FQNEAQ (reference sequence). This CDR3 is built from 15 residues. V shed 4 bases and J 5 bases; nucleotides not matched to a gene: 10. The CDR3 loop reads CASSSHRQGKYGYTF. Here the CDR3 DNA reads TGTGCCAGCAGCTCGCACCGACAGGGAAAGTATGGCTACACCTTC.

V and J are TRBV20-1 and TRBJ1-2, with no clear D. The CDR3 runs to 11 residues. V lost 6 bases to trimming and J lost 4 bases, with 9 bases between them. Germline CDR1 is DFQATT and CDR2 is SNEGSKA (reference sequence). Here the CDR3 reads CSAGVSYGYTF. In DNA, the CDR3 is TGCAGTGCAGGTGTTTCCTATGGCTACACCTTC.

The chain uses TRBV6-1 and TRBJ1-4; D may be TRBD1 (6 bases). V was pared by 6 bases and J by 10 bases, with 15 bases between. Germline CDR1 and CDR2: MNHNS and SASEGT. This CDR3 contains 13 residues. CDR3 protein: CASSGQTLGKLFF. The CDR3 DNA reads TGTGCCAGCAGCGGACAGACATTGGGAAAACTGTTTTTT.

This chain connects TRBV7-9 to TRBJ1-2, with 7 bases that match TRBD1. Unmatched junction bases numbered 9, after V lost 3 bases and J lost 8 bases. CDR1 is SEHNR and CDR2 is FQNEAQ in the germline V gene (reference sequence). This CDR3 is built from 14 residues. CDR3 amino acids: CASSFSDRAEGYTF. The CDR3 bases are TGTGCCAGCAGCTTCTCTGACAGGGCAGAGGGCTACACCTTC.

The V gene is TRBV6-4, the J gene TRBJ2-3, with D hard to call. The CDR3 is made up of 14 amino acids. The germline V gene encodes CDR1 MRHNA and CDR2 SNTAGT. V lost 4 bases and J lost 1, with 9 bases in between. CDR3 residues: CASSASVGTDTQYF. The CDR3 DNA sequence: TGTGCCAGCAGTGCCTCTGTCGGCACAGATACGCAGTATTTT.

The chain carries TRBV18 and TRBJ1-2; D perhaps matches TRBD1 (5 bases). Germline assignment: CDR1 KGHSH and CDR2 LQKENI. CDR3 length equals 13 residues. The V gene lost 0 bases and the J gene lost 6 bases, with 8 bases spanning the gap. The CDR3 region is CASSPPPRDGYTF. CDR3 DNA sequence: TGTGCCAGCTCACCACCGCCCAGGGATGGCTACACCTTC.

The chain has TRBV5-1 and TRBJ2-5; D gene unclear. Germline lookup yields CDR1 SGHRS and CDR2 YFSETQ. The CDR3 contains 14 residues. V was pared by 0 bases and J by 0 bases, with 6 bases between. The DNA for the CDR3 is TGCGCCAGCAGCTTGGGGTCCGACCAAGAGACCCAGTACTTC. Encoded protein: CASSLGSDQETQYF.

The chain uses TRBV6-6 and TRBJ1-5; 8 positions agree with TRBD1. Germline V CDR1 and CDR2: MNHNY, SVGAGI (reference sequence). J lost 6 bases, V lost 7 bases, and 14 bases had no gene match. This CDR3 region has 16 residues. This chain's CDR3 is CASTQQGGVDSQPQHF. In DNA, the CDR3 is TGTGCCAGCACCCAACAGGGGGGGGTGGATAGTCAGCCCCAGCATTTT.

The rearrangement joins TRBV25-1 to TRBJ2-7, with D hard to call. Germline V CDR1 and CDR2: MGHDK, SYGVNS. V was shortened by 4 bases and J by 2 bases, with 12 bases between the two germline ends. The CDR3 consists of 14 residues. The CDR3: CASSGRTVTYEQYF. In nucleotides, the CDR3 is TGTGCCAGCAGTGGGCGGACGGTCACCTACGAGCAGTACTTC.

The chain's CDR3 is CASVGTAKNIQYF. DNA for the CDR3: TGTGCCAGCGTAGGGACAGCCAAAAACATTCAGTACTTC. The V gene is TRBV6-1, the J gene TRBJ2-4; possibly TRBD1 or TRBD2 for D (5 bases each). V was pared by 8 bases and J by 0 bases, with 8 bases between. This CDR3 spans 13 amino acids. Germline V lookup: CDR1 MNHNS, CDR2 SASEGT.